These 29 T cell receptor beta chains were all obtained from the same sample, sequenced in a study of cytomegalovirus exposure and HLA in healthy donors. PCR was performed using 60 Vbeta and 13 Jbeta primers. Clones were sequenced by immunoSEQ multiplex PCR, and TCRdb holds only the in-frame ones, with some missing. Of some 110,000 clones listed, 75% to 85% are singletons. Material: PBMCs. These receptors were obtained from a young woman in good health and CMV-seropositive.

This chain uses TRBV30 with TRBJ1-5; the D gene is possibly TRBD1 (5 bases). Looked up from germline, CDR1 is GTSNPN and CDR2 is SVGIG (reference sequence). The germline V and J ends were trimmed by 0 bases and 0 bases, with 6 bases remaining between them. The CDR3 length is 14 residues. CDR3 sequence reads: CAWSVDSSNQPQHF. CDR3 nucleotides: TGTGCCTGGAGTGTCGACAGTAGCAATCAGCCCCAGCATTTT.

This sequence joins TRBV18 and TRBJ1-1, with D unresolved. The V gene's germline CDR1 is KGHSH and CDR2 LQKENI. The ends were cut back, 4 bases at V and 1 base at J, with 13 bases in the middle. The CDR3 contains 15 residues. CDR3 DNA: TGTGCCAGCTCACAAGAAGTCAACACGAACACTGAAGCTTTCTTT. It encodes CASSQEVNTNTEAFF.

This chain connects TRBV11-2 to TRBJ1-1, with D uncertain. Trimming took off 4 bases at V and 5 bases at J, with 23 bases between the two ends. In germline, CDR1 is SGHAT, CDR2 FQNNGV. This CDR3 is 17 amino acids long. The chain's CDR3 is CASSYLGVGSPGTEAFF. The CDR3 DNA sequence: TGTGCCAGCAGCTACCTCGGAGTCGGTTCCCCGGGGACTGAAGCTTTCTTT.

This chain connects TRBV19 to TRBJ2-3; D unclear. Germline CDR1 and CDR2: LNHDA and SQIVND (reference sequence). The V and J ends lost 6 bases and 0 bases respectively, with 25 bases between them. The CDR3 totals 19 residues. The CDR3 is CASRSGMDMRYTSTDTQYF. CDR3 nucleotides: TGTGCCAGTAGGTCCGGTATGGATATGAGGTATACTAGCACAGATACGCAGTATTTT.

This clone was observed a few times. The chain combines TRBV19 with TRBJ2-7; 10 bases are shared with TRBD2. J lost 2 bases, V lost 2 bases, and 3 bases had no gene match. The CDR3 extends over 15 amino acids. Per the germline V gene, CDR1 is LNHDA and CDR2 is SQIVND (reference sequence). The chain's CDR3 is CASSITSGETYEQYF. In DNA, the CDR3 is TGTGCCAGTAGTATAACTAGCGGGGAAACCTACGAGCAGTACTTC.

The V gene is TRBV5-4, the J gene TRBJ2-3; 7 bases match TRBD1. The CDR3 runs to 15 residues. CDR1 and CDR2 (germline): SGHNT, YYREEE (reference sequence). V shed 4 bases, J shed 1 base, and the junction held 6 bases outside the gene matches. The CDR3 spells CASSQGTAGTDTQYF. The DNA of the CDR3 is TGTGCCAGCAGCCAAGGGACAGCGGGCACAGATACGCAGTATTTT.

This chain connects TRBV18 to TRBJ1-1, with TRBD1 matching 10 bases. The CDR3 extends over 15 amino acids. Unmatched junction bases numbered 9, after V lost 6 bases and J lost 5 bases. Germline V gives CDR1 KGHSH, CDR2 LQKENI. CDR3 DNA sequence: TGTGCCAGCTCGCCTTTCGGGACAGGGGATACTGAAGCTTTCTTT. Protein product: CASSPFGTGDTEAFF. The entire variable domain, with the rest obtained from reference TRBV18 and TRBJ1-1, is as follows: NAGVMQNPRHLVRRRGQEARLRCSPMKGHSHVYWYRQLPEEGLKFMVYLQKENIIDESGMPKERFSAEFPKEGPSILRIQQVVRGDSAAYFCASSPFGTGDTEAFFGQGTRLTVV.

The chain carries TRBV28 and TRBJ1-1; 9 bases line up with TRBD1. Germline-derived CDR1 and CDR2 are MDHEN and SYDVKM. The junction had 1 base not matched to a gene; V was cut back by 3 bases and J by 5 bases. The CDR3 runs 13 residues. The CDR3 spells CASSLTGGTEAFF. The CDR3 nucleotides read TGTGCCAGCAGTTTGACAGGGGGAACTGAAGCTTTCTTT.

V and J are TRBV30 and TRBJ2-5; TRBD2 matches 9 bases. Germline V gives CDR1 GTSNPN, CDR2 SVGIG (reference sequence). The CDR3 is 15 amino acids. The V gene end was trimmed by 4 bases and the J gene end by 9 bases; junction bases not matched to a gene: 15. The CDR3 loop reads CAWTPDPSGRPAQYF. The CDR3 DNA is TGTGCCTGGACCCCCGACCCCAGCGGGAGGCCGGCCCAGTACTTC.

This chain uses TRBV30 with TRBJ2-5, with D maybe TRBD2 (6 bases). Germline V CDR1 and CDR2: GTSNPN, SVGIG (reference sequence). The V gene lost 4 bases and the J gene lost 4 bases, with 13 bases spanning the gap. CDR3 size: 13 residues. CDR3 loop: CAWTAGLGETQYF. The CDR3 region has the DNA TGTGCCTGGACCGCGGGACTCGGAGAGACCCAGTACTTC.

The genes are TRBV6-1 and TRBJ1-6; D is undetermined. V was pared by 4 bases and J by 5 bases, with 6 bases between. The CDR3 sequence is 13 residues long. Germline V gives CDR1 MNHNS, CDR2 SASEGT. In nucleotides, the CDR3 is TGTGCCAGCAGTGGACTCAATAATTCACCCCTCCACTTT. This encodes CASSGLNNSPLHF.

This chain joins TRBV5-4 and TRBJ2-5; unclear D gene. Germline loops: CDR1 SGHNT, CDR2 YYREEE (reference sequence). The germline V and J ends were trimmed by 5 bases and 0 bases, with 8 bases remaining between them. The CDR3 is made up of 13 amino acids. In DNA form, the CDR3 reads TGTGCCAGCAGTTTTGAGTACCAAGAGACCCAGTACTTC. It is translated as CASSFEYQETQYF.

This chain uses TRBV5-8 with TRBJ1-1; 7 positions agree with TRBD1. In germline, CDR1 is SGHTS, CDR2 YDEGEE. Unmatched junction bases numbered 10, after V lost 0 bases and J lost 2 bases. The CDR3 totals 17 residues. CDR3 nucleotide sequence: TGTGCCAGCAGCTTGGTTAAGGGGGCCTACGTAAACACTGAAGCTTTCTTT. This codes for CASSLVKGAYVNTEAFF.

V and J are TRBV9 and TRBJ1-2; 8 nucleotides align to TRBD1. V was pared by 5 bases and J by 4 bases, with 7 bases of the junction left unmatched. Germline values: CDR1 SGDLS, CDR2 YYNGEE. The CDR3 runs to 14 residues. This CDR3 reads CASRKTGGPYGYTF. The CDR3 bases are TGTGCCAGCAGGAAAACAGGGGGTCCCTATGGCTACACCTTC.

The V gene is TRBV9, the J gene TRBJ1-2, with 11 positions matching TRBD1. V shed 0 bases, J shed 7 bases, and the junction held 5 bases outside the gene matches. Per the germline V gene, CDR1 is SGDLS and CDR2 is YYNGEE. The CDR3 has 15 residues. In DNA form, the CDR3 reads TGTGCCAGCAGCGTAGAGGGACAGGGGGTGGGTGGCTACACCTTC. Its translation is CASSVEGQGVGGYTF.

V gene TRBV5-1 combines with J gene TRBJ2-1; D not certain. Per the germline V gene, CDR1 is SGHRS and CDR2 is YFSETQ. The V and J ends lost 4 bases and 7 bases respectively, with 6 bases between them. This CDR3 is built from 11 residues. The CDR3 DNA reads as TGCGCCAGCAGCGCCGGTAATGAGCAGTTCTTC. The encoded protein is CASSAGNEQFF. The entire variable domain, with the rest obtained from reference TRBV5-1 and TRBJ2-1, is as follows: KAGVTQTPRYLIKTRGQQVTLSCSPISGHRSVSWYQQTPGQGLQFLFEYFSETQRNKGNFPGRFSGRQFSNSRSEMNVSTLELGDSALYLCASSAGNEQFFGPGTRLTVL.

V is TRBV5-1 and J is TRBJ1-1, with 8 bases aligning to TRBD1. Germline CDR1 SGHRS, CDR2 YFSETQ. V shed 4 bases, J shed 6 bases, and the junction held 8 bases outside the gene matches. The CDR3 has 14 amino acids. For the CDR3, the DNA is TGCGCCAGCAGCCTGACAGGGGAGGTCTCTGAAGCTTTCTTT. This gives the protein CASSLTGEVSEAFF.

The chain joins TRBV15 to TRBJ2-3, with D possibly TRBD2 on 5 matching bases. V was shortened by 1 base and J by 7 bases, with 18 bases between the two germline ends. The CDR3 consists of 16 residues. Germline values: CDR1 LNHNV, CDR2 YYDKDF (reference sequence). In DNA, the CDR3 is TGTGCCACCAGCAGAGGCCTCCACGGTGGGAGAAATACGCAGTATTTT. Translation: CATSRGLHGGRNTQYF.

The rearrangement joins TRBV7-8 to TRBJ1-2; 8 bases match TRBD1. Germline CDR1 SGHVS, CDR2 FQNEAQ. J was trimmed by 7 bases and V by 6 bases; bases with no gene match: 7. The CDR3 runs 13 residues. DNA for the CDR3: TGTGCCAGCAGAGCGGACAGGGTGGGTGGCTACACCTTC. The encoded protein is CASRADRVGGYTF.

In the case of this clone: Different DNA sequences within this sample yield the same CDR3. The V gene is TRBV28, the J gene TRBJ2-6, with 9 bases identical to TRBD2. Germline V gives CDR1 MDHEN, CDR2 SYDVKM. CDR3 size: 18 residues. With 6 bases clipped from V and 0 bases from J, the junction kept 9 bases outside the gene matches. The CDR3, as DNA: TGTGCCAGCAGGACTCTAGCGGGACTTCTCTCTGGGGCCAACGTCCTGACTTTC. This codes for CASRTLAGLLSGANVLTF.

J is TRBJ2-5 and V is TRBV30; weak D call: TRBD2 (5 bases). Trimming removed 4 bases from V and 1 base from J, with 10 bases in between. The germline V gene has CDR1 GTSNPN and CDR2 SVGIG (reference sequence). The CDR3 has 13 residues. CDR3 sequence reads: CAWTRTFQETQYF. In nucleotides, the CDR3 is TGTGCCTGGACCCGGACTTTCCAAGAGACCCAGTACTTC. Variable domain in full (rest from reference TRBV30 and TRBJ2-5): SQTIHQWPATLVQPVGSPLSLECTVEGTSNPNLYWYRQAAGRGLQLLFYSVGIGQISSEVPQNLSASRPQDRQFILSSKKLLLSDSGFYLCAWTRTFQETQYFGPGTRLLVL.

This CDR3 reads CASRSGPAMGANVLTF. CDR3 DNA: TGTGCCAGCAGGAGCGGACCGGCCATGGGGGCCAACGTCCTGACTTTC. The gene calls are TRBV5-8 and TRBJ2-6; tentatively, D is TRBD2 (5 bases). The CDR3 totals 16 residues. Deletions cut 5 bases from V and 4 bases from J, with 16 bases between. Per germline, CDR1 SGHTS and CDR2 YDEGEE.

V and J are TRBV20-1 and TRBJ2-7, with D unclear. CDR3 length: 11 amino acids. V was clipped by 5 bases and J by 6 bases, with 11 bases between them. Germline V gene data show CDR1 as DFQATT and CDR2 as SNEGSKA (reference sequence). The CDR3 here is CSAYGRGEQYF. The CDR3 region has the DNA TGCAGTGCTTACGGAAGAGGCGAGCAGTACTTC.

This chain links TRBV30 with TRBJ2-7; the D gene is possibly TRBD2 (5 bases). The germline V gene encodes CDR1 GTSNPN and CDR2 SVGIG (reference sequence). The CDR3 is 14 residues long. Trimming left V 1 base short and J 6 bases short, with 16 bases between. The DNA for the CDR3 is TGTGCCTGGAGTGACCCTCTACGGGGATCCGAGCAGTACTTC. This gives the protein CAWSDPLRGSEQYF.

The chain employs TRBV5-1 and TRBJ2-1, with unresolved D. CDR1 and CDR2 (germline): SGHRS, YFSETQ. The length of the CDR3 is 12 residues. V lost 2 bases and J 3 bases, leaving 3 bases between the germline ends. CDR3 DNA sequence: TGCGCCAGCAGCTTCTTCTACAATGAGCAGTTCTTC. Protein product: CASSFFYNEQFF.

V gene TRBV19 combines with J gene TRBJ1-1; 10 bases map to TRBD1. CDR1 LNHDA and CDR2 SQIVND come from the germline V gene (reference sequence). V lost 5 bases to trimming and J lost 2 bases; unmatched junction nucleotides: 8. The CDR3 consists of 16 residues. CDR3 amino acids: CASSPRDRGVNTEAFF. The CDR3 DNA follows: TGTGCCAGTAGTCCCCGGGACAGGGGAGTAAACACTGAAGCTTTCTTT.

The chain uses TRBV4-1 and TRBJ1-2, with D unclear. V lost 0 bases and J 8 bases, leaving 16 bases between the germline ends. This CDR3 has 15 residues. Germline V gene data show CDR1 as MGHRA and CDR2 as YSYEKL. The CDR3 DNA is TGCGCCAGCAGCCAAGAAGGCCGCGGGATGTGGGGCTACACCTTC. Translation gives CASSQEGRGMWGYTF.

The genes are TRBV6-5 and TRBJ1-3, with D hard to call. With 5 bases removed from V and 3 bases from J, the gap between germline ends came to 14 bases. Germline V CDR1 and CDR2: MNHEY, SVGAGI. This CDR3 is 15 amino acids long. This chain's CDR3 is CASSTPSVGGNTIYF. CDR3 bases: TGTGCCAGCAGTACCCCGAGCGTCGGTGGAAACACCATATATTTT.

This clone has just a few counts. This chain links TRBV5-1 with TRBJ1-5; 10 nucleotides align to TRBD1. This CDR3 comprises 14 residues. CDR1 is SGHRS, CDR2 YFSETQ, per germline. Losses at the gene ends were 4 bases for V and 5 bases for J; bases not matched to a gene: 3. The DNA for the CDR3 is TGCGCCAGCAGCCCCGGGACAGGGGATCAGCCCCAGCATTTT. This codes for CASSPGTGDQPQHF.